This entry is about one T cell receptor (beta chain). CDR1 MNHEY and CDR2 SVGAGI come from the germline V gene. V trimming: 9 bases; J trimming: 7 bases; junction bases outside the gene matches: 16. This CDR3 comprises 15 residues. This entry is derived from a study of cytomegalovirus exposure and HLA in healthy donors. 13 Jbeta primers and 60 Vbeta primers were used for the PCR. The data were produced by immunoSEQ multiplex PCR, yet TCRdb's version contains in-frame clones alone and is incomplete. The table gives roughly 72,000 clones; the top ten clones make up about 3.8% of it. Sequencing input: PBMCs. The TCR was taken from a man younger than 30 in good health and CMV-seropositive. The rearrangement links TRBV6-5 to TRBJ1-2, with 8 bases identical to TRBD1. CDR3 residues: CASARPDRVAGGYTF. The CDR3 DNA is TGTGCCAGTGCCCGCCCGGACAGGGTGGCAGGTGGCTACACCTTC.